These 11 T cell receptor beta chains share one sample of origin, sequenced in a study of T cell responses to AZD1222 COVID-19 vaccine listed by TCRdb under 2021. In light of the paper, this sample's time point label describes: baseline before first vaccination. Libraries were built with the immunoSEQ multiplex PCR assay. TCRdb carries this immuneACCESS record with in-frame sequences only. Its versions omit some clonotypes, under half of them owing to an unresolved V gene in the studies checked, with the rest unexplained. In all, the sample holds about 180,000 clones, and 85% to 90% of those were seen once. Roughly 0.49% of the sample is taken by the ten largest. Sequenced here: peripheral blood, sampled on day 0 of AZD1222 vaccination. The receptors come from an adult in good health.

There are a few counts of this clone. CDR3: CASSQQNPYGYTF. The CDR3 DNA follows: TGTGCCAGCAGTCAACAAAACCCCTATGGCTACACCTTC. The chain is built from TRBV12-3 or TRBV12-4 and TRBJ1-2; D remains ambiguous. Trimming took 5 bases from V and 4 from J, leaving 11 bases between them. CDR3 length: 13 amino acids.

The chain carries TRBV14 and TRBJ2-7; 11 positions agree with TRBD1. The CDR3 spans 16 residues. V was pared by 4 bases and J by 4 bases, with 9 bases of the junction left unmatched. Germline CDR1 and CDR2: SGHDN and FVKESK. CDR3 in amino acids: CASSRTGTGGFYEQYF. Here the CDR3 DNA reads TGTGCCAGCAGCCGAACCGGGACAGGGGGTTTTTACGAGCAGTACTTC.

This chain uses TRBV18 with TRBJ2-7; D tentatively fits TRBD1 or TRBD2 (5 bases each). The CDR3 contains 15 residues. Germline V CDR1 and CDR2: KGHSH, LQKENI. Trimming shortened V by 2 bases and J by 4 bases, and 15 bases separated the two germline ends. CDR3 in amino acids: CASSPNSGPGYEQYF. CDR3 DNA sequence: TGTGCCAGCTCACCAAATTCGGGACCGGGATACGAGCAGTACTTC.

Written as DNA, the CDR3 is TGTGCCACCAGCGGAACAGGGGATTATGGCTACACCTTC. It encodes CATSGTGDYGYTF. The rearrangement joins TRBV15 to TRBJ1-2; 7 bases are a match to TRBD1. Trimming cost V 5 bases and J 5 bases; bases outside gene matches: 5. The CDR3 runs 13 residues. The V gene's germline CDR1 is LNHNV and CDR2 YYDKDF (reference sequence). Full variable domain (missing parts from reference TRBV15 and TRBJ1-2): DAMVIQNPRYQVTQFGKPVTLSCSQTLNHNVMYWYQQKSSQAPKLLFHYYDKDFNNEADTPDNFQSRRPNTSFCFLDIRSPGLGDTAMYLCATSGTGDYGYTFGSGTRLTVV.

The CDR3 spells CASSRAGTGAGEQYF. Here the CDR3 DNA reads TGTGCCAGCAGTCGCGCCGGGACAGGGGCGGGGGAGCAGTACTTC. The chain has TRBV6-5 and TRBJ2-7; 10 nucleotides align to TRBD1. Germline V gene sequence: CDR1 MNHEY, CDR2 SVGAGI. V lost 5 bases to trimming and J lost 7 bases; unmatched junction nucleotides: 11. CDR3 length equals 15 residues.

This chain joins TRBV28 and TRBJ1-2; D possibly corresponds to TRBD1 (5 bases). Germline V gene sequence: CDR1 MDHEN, CDR2 SYDVKM. This CDR3 comprises 16 residues. Trimming cost V 1 base and J 2 bases, with 14 bases left between them. This chain's CDR3 is CASSLYSQGDNYGYTF. The DNA for the CDR3 is TGTGCCAGCAGTTTATATTCCCAGGGTGACAACTATGGCTACACCTTC.

The J gene is TRBJ1-2, the V gene TRBV27, with TRBD1 as a possible D gene (5 bases). The CDR3 covers 13 residues. Trimming took off 0 bases at V and 8 bases at J, with 10 bases between the two ends. Per germline, CDR1 MNHEY and CDR2 SMNVEV (reference sequence). The chain's CDR3 is CASSLSQGRGYTF. The CDR3 region has the DNA TGTGCCAGCAGTTTATCTCAGGGAAGGGGCTACACCTTC.

The chain combines TRBV29-1 with TRBJ1-2, with D possibly TRBD1 on 6 matching bases. This CDR3 contains 15 residues. Trimming removed 4 bases at V and 0 bases at J, with 15 bases between. Germline V gene sequence: CDR1 SQVTM, CDR2 ANQGSEA. In DNA form, the CDR3 reads TGCAGCGTTGCTTCAGGGGTGGTGTCTAACTATGGCTACACCTTC. It translates to CSVASGVVSNYGYTF.

This clone came up a few times. The chain combines TRBV15 with TRBJ1-1, with TRBD1 identical over 9 bases. Trimming took 1 base from V and 1 from J; bases not matched to a gene: 4. Germline-derived CDR1 and CDR2 are LNHNV and YYDKDF (reference sequence). The CDR3 extends over 16 amino acids. CDR3 in DNA: TGTGCCACCAGCAGAGGTGGGACAGGGCGGAACACTGAAGCTTTCTTT. It specifies CATSRGGTGRNTEAFF.

The J gene is TRBJ2-7, the V gene TRBV25-1; D is ambiguous. This CDR3 spans 13 amino acids. V lost 5 bases and J lost 5, with 13 bases in between. Per the germline V gene, CDR1 is MGHDK and CDR2 is SYGVNS. CDR3 nucleotide sequence: TGTGCCAGCAGTCCTCCCCCTCCCCACGAGCAGTACTTC. Translation gives CASSPPPPHEQYF.

The chain is built from TRBV5-8 and TRBJ2-7; 9 bases align to TRBD1. CDR1 is SGHTS, CDR2 YDEGEE, per germline. V trimming: 3 bases; J trimming: 5 bases; junction bases outside the gene matches: 6. The CDR3 sequence is 14 residues long. The DNA for the CDR3 is TGTGCCAGCAGCTCACAGGGGGCGAGGAACGAGCAGTACTTC. The encoded protein is CASSSQGARNEQYF. Full variable domain (outside the CDR3, taken from reference TRBV5-8 and TRBJ2-7): EAGVTQSPTHLIKTRGQQATLRCSPISGHTSVYWYQQALGLGLQFLLWYDEGEERNRGNFPPRFSGRQFPNYSSELNVNALELEDSALYLCASSSQGARNEQYFGPGTRLTVT.